The 8 T cell receptor beta chains below were found in one sample sequenced in a study of blood T cell repertoires in COVID-19 (dated by TCRdb to between 2020 and 2021). Library construction relied on the immunoSEQ multiplex PCR assay. What TCRdb holds here is the immuneACCESS table cut down to in-frame rearrangements. Part of the clones is not present; checked against another copy, under half of the missing clones reflect an unresolved V gene, and the others are unexplained. This sample comprises about 50,000 clones, 84% of them detected only once. The ten top clones hold around 9.1% of the sample. The sample was peripheral blood. The source is a man between 60 and 75 years old with acute or convalescent COVID-19.

The V and J genes are TRBV29-1 and TRBJ1-1, with 10 bases aligning to TRBD1. Germline loops: CDR1 SQVTM, CDR2 ANQGSEA. This CDR3 spans 11 amino acids. The V gene end was trimmed by 7 bases and the J gene end by 8 bases; junction bases not matched to a gene: 4. CDR3 in DNA: TGCAGCGGTGGACAGGGGGACGAAGCTTTCTTT. Amino acids: CSGGQGDEAFF.

The genes are TRBV19 and TRBJ2-5; D is unresolved. Per germline, CDR1 LNHDA and CDR2 SQIVND (reference sequence). Between the trimmed V and J ends, which lost 5 bases and 2 bases, there was a span of 12 bases. This CDR3 has 14 amino acids. This chain's CDR3 is CASSFLGRQETQYF. As DNA, the CDR3 is TGTGCCAGTAGTTTCCTTGGTCGGCAAGAGACCCAGTACTTC.

The chain uses TRBV7-6 and TRBJ1-4, with TRBD1 matching over 8 bases. Germline V gene lookup returns CDR1 SGHVS and CDR2 FNYEAQ. Losses at the gene ends were 5 bases for V and 5 bases for J; bases not matched to a gene: 7. The CDR3 contains 15 residues. The CDR3 reads CASSLDRGGNEKLFF. The CDR3 nucleotides are TGTGCCAGCAGCCTAGACAGGGGTGGGAATGAAAAACTGTTTTTT.

The chain carries TRBV6-5 and TRBJ2-7; 7 bases line up with TRBD1. The CDR3 contains 15 residues. The germline gives CDR1 MNHEY, CDR2 SVGAGI. V shed 0 bases, J shed 2 bases, and the junction held 4 bases outside the gene matches. The CDR3 region is CASSYSGGHAYEQYF. The CDR3 nucleotides are TGTGCCAGCAGTTACTCAGGGGGCCATGCCTACGAGCAGTACTTC.

The chain is built from TRBV19 and TRBJ2-1, with D tentatively TRBD1 (5 bases). CDR3 length: 14 amino acids. V gave up 6 bases and J gave up 6 bases, with 15 bases separating them. Germline values: CDR1 LNHDA, CDR2 SQIVND (reference sequence). CDR3 coding DNA: TGTGCCAGTAGGATGGGTCAGGGTGCCAATGAGCAGTTCTTC. It codes for CASRMGQGANEQFF.

The chain combines TRBV6-6 with TRBJ1-5; D possibly corresponds to TRBD1 (5 bases). This CDR3 contains 15 residues. The V end lost 6 bases, the J end lost 2 bases, and 14 bases lay between the germline ends. Per the germline V gene, CDR1 is MNHNY and CDR2 is SVGAGI (reference sequence). The CDR3 coding sequence is TGTGCCAGCAGCCCAGGGTTTCAGGGCAATCAGCCCCAGCATTTT. Its translation is CASSPGFQGNQPQHF.

This sequence joins TRBV7-2 and TRBJ2-5; TRBD1 aligns across 7 bases. J gave up 5 bases and V 0 bases, and 6 bases lay outside the gene matches. Germline loops: CDR1 SGHTA, CDR2 FQGNSA. The CDR3 runs 15 residues. In DNA form, the CDR3 reads TGTGCCAGCAGCTTAGCGACAGGGCCGGGGGAGACCCAGTACTTC. This gives the protein CASSLATGPGETQYF.

The chain employs TRBV11-2 and TRBJ1-1; no clear D. Between the trimmed V and J ends, which lost 5 bases and 3 bases, there was a span of 10 bases. The CDR3 runs to 13 residues. The V gene's germline CDR1 is SGHAT and CDR2 FQNNGV. CDR3 sequence: CASSPGGHTEAFF. In DNA form, the CDR3 reads TGTGCCAGCAGCCCAGGCGGGCACACTGAAGCTTTCTTT.